The 20 T cell receptor beta chains listed next were all sequenced from one sample in a study of cytomegalovirus exposure and HLA in healthy donors. Both 60 Vbeta primers and 13 Jbeta primers went into the PCR. The method was immunoSEQ multiplex PCR; TCRdb's version includes in-frame clones alone and lacks a portion of them. The repertoire includes roughly 120,000 clones, 81% of them detected once, and roughly 2.2% sits in the top ten. Material for sequencing was PBMCs. The receptor set was obtained from a woman aged 35 to 49 in good health and CMV-seronegative.

The rearrangement joins TRBV28 to TRBJ2-7; TRBD2 matches at 11 bases. The CDR3 loop spans 16 amino acids. The V and J ends lost 2 bases and 5 bases, in that order; junction bases with no gene match: 8. Looked up from germline, CDR1 is MDHEN and CDR2 is SYDVKM. The CDR3 DNA is TGTGCCAGCAGTTTAATTAGCGGGAGGGCCCGGAACGAGCAGTACTTC. This translates into CASSLISGRARNEQYF.

The rearrangement joins TRBV9 to TRBJ2-3; 9 bases fit TRBD1. This CDR3 comprises 15 residues. Germline trimming cut 1 base from V and 5 bases from J; bases unmatched to any gene: 5. Germline assignment: CDR1 SGDLS and CDR2 YYNGEE. The CDR3 sequence: CASSVTGGKGDTQYF. For the CDR3, the DNA is TGTGCCAGCAGCGTAACAGGGGGCAAGGGAGATACGCAGTATTTT.

The chain links TRBV5-4 to TRBJ2-3, with TRBD2 matching 7 bases. CDR3 length equals 16 residues. V dropped 0 bases and J dropped 4; count of bases not matched to a gene: 8. Germline V gene lookup returns CDR1 SGHNT and CDR2 YYREEE (reference sequence). The CDR3 is CASSLVGGRRADTQYF. The CDR3 bases are TGTGCCAGCAGCTTGGTTGGCGGGAGAAGAGCAGATACGCAGTATTTT.

V and J are TRBV18 and TRBJ1-6; TRBD1 matches at 7 bases. Germline CDR1 reads KGHSH; CDR2 reads LQKENI. The ends lost 1 base at V and 5 bases at J; junction bases unmatched: 2. The CDR3 runs 15 residues. Here the CDR3 reads CASSPLTGDNSPLHF. In DNA, the CDR3 is TGTGCCAGCTCACCACTCACAGGGGATAATTCACCCCTCCACTTT.

The sample holds a few counts of this clone. The rearrangement uses TRBV5-6 and TRBJ1-1; 7 positions agree with TRBD1. Germline CDR1 reads SGHDT; CDR2 reads YYEEEE. V was pared by 7 bases and J by 1 base, with 7 bases of the junction left unmatched. The CDR3 extends over 14 amino acids. CDR3 DNA sequence: TGTGCCAGCGGAATGGGACAGACGAACACTGAAGCTTTCTTT. Protein sequence: CASGMGQTNTEAFF.

The V and J genes are TRBV9 and TRBJ2-5, with TRBD2 matching over 15 bases. The CDR3 sequence is 18 residues long. Germline-derived CDR1 and CDR2 are SGDLS and YYNGEE. J gave up 4 bases and V 3 bases, and 10 bases lay outside the gene matches. CDR3 loop: CASSDGGLAGGPRETQYF. DNA for the CDR3: TGTGCCAGCAGCGACGGCGGACTAGCGGGGGGGCCACGAGAGACCCAGTACTTC.

This chain links TRBV28 with TRBJ1-1; D gene unclear. The CDR3 runs 14 residues. Deletions cut 4 bases from V and 6 bases from J, with 15 bases between. The germline gives CDR1 MDHEN, CDR2 SYDVKM. The CDR3 spells CASSSYQDPPEAFF. CDR3 in DNA: TGTGCCAGCAGTTCCTATCAGGATCCCCCTGAAGCTTTCTTT.

The chain combines TRBV16 with TRBJ1-2; 7 bases are shared with TRBD1. The CDR3 sequence is 14 residues long. From germline, CDR1 is KGHSY and CDR2 FQNENV. V shed 4 bases and J 6 bases; nucleotides not matched to a gene: 8. The CDR3 DNA follows: TGTGCCAGCAGCCCCGGGGAGACAGGGCATGGCTACACCTTC. It encodes CASSPGETGHGYTF.

The chain has TRBV30 and TRBJ1-1, with 8 bases lining up with TRBD1. The CDR3 is 13 residues long. With 4 bases clipped from V and 7 bases from J, the junction kept 8 bases outside the gene matches. Germline loops: CDR1 GTSNPN, CDR2 SVGIG (reference sequence). CDR3 sequence reads: CAWIDRGSFEAFF. CDR3 nucleotides: TGTGCCTGGATAGACAGGGGATCCTTTGAAGCTTTCTTT. Together with reference TRBV30 and TRBJ1-1, the CDR3 gives the full variable domain: SQTIHQWPATLVQPVGSPLSLECTVEGTSNPNLYWYRQAAGRGLQLLFYSVGIGQISSEVPQNLSASRPQDRQFILSSKKLLLSDSGFYLCAWIDRGSFEAFFGQGTRLTVV.

This clone was counted a single time. This chain connects TRBV19 to TRBJ1-5; D might be TRBD1 (6 bases). Germline CDR1 and CDR2: LNHDA and SQIVND (reference sequence). The ends were cut back, 4 bases at V and 0 bases at J, with 10 bases in the middle. CDR3 length: 15 amino acids. This chain's CDR3 is CASSTRDNSNQPQHF. Written as DNA, the CDR3 is TGTGCCAGTAGTACCCGGGACAATAGCAATCAGCCCCAGCATTTT.

This clone was recorded a few times. V and J are TRBV4-1 and TRBJ1-4; 10 bases agree with TRBD1. The germline CDR1 and CDR2 sequences are MGHRA and YSYEKL. CDR3 length: 19 amino acids. The ends lost 3 bases at V and 0 bases at J; junction bases unmatched: 10. Written as DNA, the CDR3 is TGCGCCAGCAGCCATCGGGGACAGGGGACAATTGCAACTAATGAAAAACTGTTTTTT. Protein sequence: CASSHRGQGTIATNEKLFF.

The chain couples TRBV6-5 to TRBJ1-2; 7 nucleotides agree with TRBD1. This CDR3 spans 13 amino acids. After removal of 6 bases from V and 5 bases from J, the junction contained 6 bases not matched to a gene. Germline CDR1 is MNHEY and CDR2 is SVGAGI. The chain's CDR3 is CASRPTGPYGYTF. The CDR3 nucleotides are TGTGCCAGCAGGCCGACAGGGCCGTATGGCTACACCTTC.

This clone has only a few counts. The chain recombines TRBV28 with TRBJ2-3; a weak D match, TRBD2 (5 bases). Looked up from germline, CDR1 is MDHEN and CDR2 is SYDVKM. Trimming removed 2 bases at V and 3 bases at J, with 9 bases between. The CDR3 loop spans 14 amino acids. CDR3 nucleotide sequence: TGTGCCAGCAGTTTAATGAGGGATACAGATACGCAGTATTTT. Translating gives CASSLMRDTDTQYF.

The chain couples TRBV19 to TRBJ2-5; 7 nucleotides line up with TRBD2. Germline assignment: CDR1 LNHDA and CDR2 SQIVND (reference sequence). The CDR3 covers 15 residues. With V trimmed by 10 bases and J by 7 bases, 18 bases remained unmatched. CDR3 nucleotide sequence: TGTGCCACCTCACCGGGGAGCGGGATTATAGGGACCCAGTACTTC. It encodes CATSPGSGIIGTQYF.

The chain combines TRBV5-1 with TRBJ2-2; 8 bases align to TRBD1. CDR1 is SGHRS, CDR2 YFSETQ, per germline. After removal of 0 bases from V and 3 bases from J, the junction contained 4 bases not matched to a gene. The CDR3 covers 16 residues. CDR3: CASSLGRGLHTGELFF. In DNA form, the CDR3 reads TGCGCCAGCAGCTTGGGCAGGGGGCTGCACACCGGGGAGCTGTTTTTT.

As DNA, the CDR3 is TGTGCCAGCAGCGCCTCTATAGGCGGTGAGCAGTTCTTC. Translated: CASSASIGGEQFF. The chain employs TRBV7-7 and TRBJ2-1; D gene unclear. In germline, CDR1 is SSHAT, CDR2 FNYEAQ (reference sequence). The CDR3 has 13 amino acids. Trimming removed 5 bases at V and 9 bases at J, with 14 bases between.

The V gene is TRBV9, the J gene TRBJ2-3; the match to TRBD2 covers 8 bases. V was clipped by 0 bases and J by 3 bases; unmatched bases: 9. Germline loops: CDR1 SGDLS, CDR2 YYNGEE. The length of the CDR3 is 17 residues. This chain's CDR3 is CASSVDGAGGITDTQYF. The CDR3 DNA reads as TGTGCCAGCAGCGTAGACGGTGCGGGAGGTATTACAGATACGCAGTATTTT.

The gene calls are TRBV28 and TRBJ1-4; TRBD1 matches at 7 bases. The germline V gene encodes CDR1 MDHEN and CDR2 SYDVKM. Trimming at V came to 6 bases and at J to 3 bases, leaving 7 bases not matched to a gene. There are 15 residues in the CDR3. CDR3: CASRPPQGANEKLFF. In nucleotides, the CDR3 is TGTGCCAGCAGACCCCCTCAGGGGGCTAATGAAAAACTGTTTTTT.

The V call is TRBV2, the J call TRBJ2-1; weak D call: TRBD2 (5 bases). V lost 7 bases, J lost 4 bases, and 23 bases lay in between. The CDR3 consists of 17 residues. CDR1 SNHLY and CDR2 FYNNEI come from the germline V gene. The CDR3 reads CASTGLGDTSNYNEQFF. The CDR3 region has the DNA TGTGCCAGCACGGGCCTCGGGGATACAAGCAATTACAATGAGCAGTTCTTC.

The genes are TRBV27 and TRBJ1-6; 8 bases fit TRBD1. The CDR3 spans 19 residues. Trimming cost V 1 base and J 0 bases; bases outside gene matches: 8. In germline, CDR1 is MNHEY, CDR2 SMNVEV (reference sequence). This chain's CDR3 is CASSLYPGQASSYNSPLHF. Written as DNA, the CDR3 is TGTGCCAGCAGTTTATACCCGGGACAGGCCAGCTCCTATAATTCACCCCTCCACTTT.